The present entry profiles one T cell receptor (beta chain) with its context. V lost 10 bases, J lost 1 base, and 6 bases stayed unmatched. There are 13 residues in the CDR3. Germline V gene lookup returns CDR1 SNHLY and CDR2 FYNNEI. Assay used: immunoSEQ multiplex PCR; TCRdb lists only in-frame clones, some missing. This table has about 50,000 clones, 82% appearing once. The data are from a study of memory CD4+ T cells and cytomegalovirus serostatus. Single viable CD3+CD4+CD8-CD45RO+ cells were sorted as the memory CD4+ T cells. The chain joins TRBV2 to TRBJ2-7; 8 bases match TRBD2. This TCR derives from an adult in good health and CMV-seronegative. The sample comprised memory CD4+ T cells from blood. The CDR3 nucleotides read TGTGCCACGTCACGGGGGGGGTCCTACGAGCAGTACTTC. Its translation: CATSRGGSYEQYF.